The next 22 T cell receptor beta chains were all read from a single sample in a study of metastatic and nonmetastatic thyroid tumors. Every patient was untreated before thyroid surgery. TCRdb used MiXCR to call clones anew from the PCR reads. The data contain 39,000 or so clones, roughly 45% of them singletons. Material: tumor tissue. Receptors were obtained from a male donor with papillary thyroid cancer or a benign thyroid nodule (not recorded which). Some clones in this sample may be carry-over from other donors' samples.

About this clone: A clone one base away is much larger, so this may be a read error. This CDR3 reads CASSYSAGCTEAFF. The CDR3 DNA reads TGTGCCAGCAGTTACTCGGCAGGGTGCACTGAAGCTTTCTTT. This rearrangement joins TRBV6-2 or TRBV6-3 to TRBJ1-1; perhaps TRBD1 as D (5 bases). The CDR3 is made up of 14 amino acids. Germline CDR1 and CDR2: MNHEY and SVGEGT. The ends were cut back, 0 bases at V and 4 bases at J, with 9 bases in the middle.

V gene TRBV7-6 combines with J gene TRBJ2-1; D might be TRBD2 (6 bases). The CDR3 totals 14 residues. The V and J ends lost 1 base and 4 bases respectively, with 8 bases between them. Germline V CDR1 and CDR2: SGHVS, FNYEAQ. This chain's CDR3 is CASSLDSGYNEQFF. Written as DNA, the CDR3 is TGTGCCAGCAGCTTAGACAGCGGGTACAATGAGCAGTTCTTC.

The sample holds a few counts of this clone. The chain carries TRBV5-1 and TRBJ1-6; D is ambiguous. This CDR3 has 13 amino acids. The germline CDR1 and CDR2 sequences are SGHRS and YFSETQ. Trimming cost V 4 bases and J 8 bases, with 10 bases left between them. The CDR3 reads CASSIGRHSPLHF. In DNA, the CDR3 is TGCGCCAGCAGCATCGGGCGTCATTCACCCCTCCACTTT. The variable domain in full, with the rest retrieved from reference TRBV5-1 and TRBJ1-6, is KAGVTQTPRYLIKTRGQQVTLSCSPISGHRSVSWYQQTPGQGLQFLFEYFSETQRNKGNFPGRFSGRQFSNSRSEMNVSTLELGDSALYLCASSIGRHSPLHFGNGTRLTVT.

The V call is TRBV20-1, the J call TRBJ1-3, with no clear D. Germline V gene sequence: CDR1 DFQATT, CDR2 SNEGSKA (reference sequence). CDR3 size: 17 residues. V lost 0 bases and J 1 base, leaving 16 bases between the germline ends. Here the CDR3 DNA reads TGCAGTGCTAGAGATCAGTCTGCAGGACGATCTGGAAACACCATATATTTT. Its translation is CSARDQSAGRSGNTIYF.

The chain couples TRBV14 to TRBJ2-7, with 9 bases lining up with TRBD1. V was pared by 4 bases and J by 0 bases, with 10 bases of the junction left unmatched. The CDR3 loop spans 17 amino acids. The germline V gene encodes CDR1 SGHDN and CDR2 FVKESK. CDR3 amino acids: CASSPRSGQGFSYEQYF. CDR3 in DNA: TGTGCCAGCAGCCCCCGATCGGGACAGGGTTTCTCCTACGAGCAGTACTTC. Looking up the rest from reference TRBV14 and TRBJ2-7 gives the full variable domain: EAGVTQFPSHSVIEKGQTVTLRCDPISGHDNLYWYRRVMGKEIKFLLHFVKESKQDESGMPNNRFLAERTGGTYSTLKVQPAELEDSGVYFCASSPRSGQGFSYEQYFGPGTRLTVT.

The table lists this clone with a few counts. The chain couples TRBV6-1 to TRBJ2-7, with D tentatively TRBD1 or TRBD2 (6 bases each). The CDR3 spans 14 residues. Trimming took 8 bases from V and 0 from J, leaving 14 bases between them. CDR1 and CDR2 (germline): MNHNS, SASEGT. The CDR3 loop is CASQEGGLSYEQYF. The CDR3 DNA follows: TGTGCCAGCCAGGAGGGGGGCCTCTCCTACGAGCAGTACTTC.

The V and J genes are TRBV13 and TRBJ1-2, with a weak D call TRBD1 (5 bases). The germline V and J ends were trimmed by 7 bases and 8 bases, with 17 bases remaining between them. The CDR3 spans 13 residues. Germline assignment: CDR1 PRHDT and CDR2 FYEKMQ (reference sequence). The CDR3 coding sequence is TGTGCCAGCAACAACCGAGGGGCGGGCGGCTACACCTTC. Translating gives CASNNRGAGGYTF.

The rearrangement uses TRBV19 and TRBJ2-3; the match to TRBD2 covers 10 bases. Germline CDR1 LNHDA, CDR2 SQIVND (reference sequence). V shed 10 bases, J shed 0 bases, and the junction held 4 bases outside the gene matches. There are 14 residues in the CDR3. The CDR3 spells CATQTSGSTDTQYF. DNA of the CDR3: TGTGCCACTCAGACTAGCGGGAGCACAGATACGCAGTATTTT.

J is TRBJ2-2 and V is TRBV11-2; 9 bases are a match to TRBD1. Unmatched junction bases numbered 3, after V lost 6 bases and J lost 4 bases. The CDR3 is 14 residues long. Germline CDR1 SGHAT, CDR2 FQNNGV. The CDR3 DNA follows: TGTGCCAGCAGTTGGGACAGGGCCACCGGGGAGCTGTTTTTT. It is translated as CASSWDRATGELFF.

The CDR3 nucleotides read TGTGCCAGCAGCCAAGATAGGCAGGACAGACTTTATGGCTACACCTTC. This gives the protein CASSQDRQDRLYGYTF. This chain uses TRBV4-2 with TRBJ1-2; a weak D match, TRBD1 (6 bases). Germline lookup yields CDR1 LGHNA and CDR2 YNFKEQ. The CDR3 contains 16 residues. Trimming cost V 0 bases and J 5 bases, with 16 bases left between them.

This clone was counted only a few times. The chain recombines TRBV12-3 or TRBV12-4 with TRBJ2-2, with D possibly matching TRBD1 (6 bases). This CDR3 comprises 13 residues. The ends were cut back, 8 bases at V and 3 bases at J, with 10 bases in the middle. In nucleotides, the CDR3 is TGTGCCAGCCAAGGACAGTACACCGGGGAGCTGTTTTTT. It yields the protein CASQGQYTGELFF.

CDR3 in amino acids: CASSRGQGTYEQYF. The CDR3 DNA is TGCGCCAGCAGCCGGGGACAGGGAACATACGAGCAGTACTTC. This chain uses TRBV4-1 with TRBJ2-7; 9 bases fit TRBD1. Germline V gene sequence: CDR1 MGHRA, CDR2 YSYEKL. The ends lost 4 bases at V and 4 bases at J; junction bases unmatched: 5. CDR3 length: 14 residues.

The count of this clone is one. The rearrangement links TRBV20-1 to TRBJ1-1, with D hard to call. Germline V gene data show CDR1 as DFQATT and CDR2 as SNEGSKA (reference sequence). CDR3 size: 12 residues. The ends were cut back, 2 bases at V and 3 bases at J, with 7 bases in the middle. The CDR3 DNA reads TGCAGTGCTAGACTAAGGGACACTGAAGCTTTCTTT. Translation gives CSARLRDTEAFF.

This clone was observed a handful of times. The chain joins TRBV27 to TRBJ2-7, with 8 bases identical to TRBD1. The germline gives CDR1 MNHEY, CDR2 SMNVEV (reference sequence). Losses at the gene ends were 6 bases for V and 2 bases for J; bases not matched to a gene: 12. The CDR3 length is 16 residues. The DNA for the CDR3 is TGTGCCAGCAGCCTACTCCGACAGGGGCTTCCCTACGAGCAGTACTTC. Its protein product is CASSLLRQGLPYEQYF.

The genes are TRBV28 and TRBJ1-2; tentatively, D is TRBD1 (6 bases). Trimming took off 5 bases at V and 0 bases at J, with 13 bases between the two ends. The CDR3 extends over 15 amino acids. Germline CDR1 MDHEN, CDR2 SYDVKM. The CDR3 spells CASSPQGNANYGYTF. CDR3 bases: TGTGCCAGCAGTCCACAGGGTAATGCTAACTATGGCTACACCTTC.

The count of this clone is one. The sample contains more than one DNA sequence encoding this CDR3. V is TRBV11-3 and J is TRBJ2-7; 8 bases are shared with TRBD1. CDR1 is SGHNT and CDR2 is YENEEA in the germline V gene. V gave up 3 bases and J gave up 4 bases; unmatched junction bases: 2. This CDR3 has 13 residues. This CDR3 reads CASSFGTGYEQYF. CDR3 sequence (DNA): TGTGCCAGCAGCTTTGGGACAGGTTACGAGCAGTACTTC.

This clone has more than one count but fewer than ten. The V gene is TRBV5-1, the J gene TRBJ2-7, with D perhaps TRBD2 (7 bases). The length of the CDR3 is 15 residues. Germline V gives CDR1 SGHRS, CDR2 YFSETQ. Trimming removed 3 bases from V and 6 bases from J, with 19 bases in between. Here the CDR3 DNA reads TGCGCCAGCAGCTCTCATGGGGGGGCAGCCTCCGAGCAGTACTTC. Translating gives CASSSHGGAASEQYF. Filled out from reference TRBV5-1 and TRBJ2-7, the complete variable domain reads KAGVTQTPRYLIKTRGQQVTLSCSPISGHRSVSWYQQTPGQGLQFLFEYFSETQRNKGNFPGRFSGRQFSNSRSEMNVSTLELGDSALYLCASSSHGGAASEQYFGPGTRLTVT.

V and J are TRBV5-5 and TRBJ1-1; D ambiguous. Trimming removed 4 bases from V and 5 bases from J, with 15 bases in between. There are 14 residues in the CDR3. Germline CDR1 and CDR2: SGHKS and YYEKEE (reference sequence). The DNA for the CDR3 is TGTGCCAGCAGCCCGGGCAGGACGATAACTGAAGCTTTCTTT. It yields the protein CASSPGRTITEAFF.

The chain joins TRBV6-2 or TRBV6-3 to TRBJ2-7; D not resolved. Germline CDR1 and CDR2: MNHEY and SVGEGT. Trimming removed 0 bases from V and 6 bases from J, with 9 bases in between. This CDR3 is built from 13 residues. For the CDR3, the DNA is TGTGCCAGCAGTTACTCGAGCCGAATCGAGCAGTACTTC. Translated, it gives CASSYSSRIEQYF.

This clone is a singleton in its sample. CDR3: CASSLNGGNTEAFF. In DNA form, the CDR3 reads TGCGCCAGCAGCTTGAATGGGGGGAACACTGAAGCTTTCTTT. The chain recombines TRBV5-1 with TRBJ1-1, with TRBD1 as a possible D gene (5 bases). Germline loops: CDR1 SGHRS, CDR2 YFSETQ. Between the trimmed V and J ends, which lost 1 base and 1 base, there was a span of 8 bases. The length of the CDR3 is 14 residues.

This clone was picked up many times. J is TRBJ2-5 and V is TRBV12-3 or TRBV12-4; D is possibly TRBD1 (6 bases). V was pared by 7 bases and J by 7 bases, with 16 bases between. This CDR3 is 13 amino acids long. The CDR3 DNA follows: TGTGCCAGCATGCCCGAGGACAGAGGGACCCAGTACTTC. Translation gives CASMPEDRGTQYF.

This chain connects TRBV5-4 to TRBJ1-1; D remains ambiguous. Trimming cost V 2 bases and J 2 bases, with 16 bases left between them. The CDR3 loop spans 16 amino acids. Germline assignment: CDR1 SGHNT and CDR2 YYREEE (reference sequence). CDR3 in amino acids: CASSLGGVGSNTEAFF. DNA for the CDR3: TGTGCCAGCAGCTTAGGTGGGGTCGGGAGTAACACTGAAGCTTTCTTT.